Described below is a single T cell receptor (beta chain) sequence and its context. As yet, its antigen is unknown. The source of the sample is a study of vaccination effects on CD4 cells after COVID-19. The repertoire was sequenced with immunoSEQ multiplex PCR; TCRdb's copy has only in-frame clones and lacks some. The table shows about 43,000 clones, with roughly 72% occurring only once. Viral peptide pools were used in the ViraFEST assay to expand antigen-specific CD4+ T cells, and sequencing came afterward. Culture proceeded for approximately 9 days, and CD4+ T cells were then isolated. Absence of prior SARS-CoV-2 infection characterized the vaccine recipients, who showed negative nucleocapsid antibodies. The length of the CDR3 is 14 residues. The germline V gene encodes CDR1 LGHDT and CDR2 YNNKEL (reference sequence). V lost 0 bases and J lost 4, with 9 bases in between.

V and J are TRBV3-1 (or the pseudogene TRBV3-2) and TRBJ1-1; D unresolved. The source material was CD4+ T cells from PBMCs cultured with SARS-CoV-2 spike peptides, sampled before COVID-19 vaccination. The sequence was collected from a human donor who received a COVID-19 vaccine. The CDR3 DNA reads TGTGCCAGCAGCCAAGAAAGAGGTGGCACTGAAGCTTTCTTT. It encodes CASSQERGGTEAFF.